The clone carrying this T cell receptor (beta chain) turned up a few times. Unique molecular identifiers featured in how the TCRbeta library was prepared. TCRdb ran MiXCR on the PCR reads and lists one entry per CDR3 protein. The data contain around 360,000 distinct CDR3 sequences, approximately 10% of them seen just once; the ten biggest clones take up 2.4%. These data are taken from a study of T-cell reconstitution after alpha-beta-depleted transplantation in children. Germline assignment: CDR1 SGHTA and CDR2 FQGNSA. The CDR3 spans 16 residues. Trimming took 4 bases from V and 7 from J, leaving 20 bases between them.

Sequencing was performed on PBMCs from the stem cell graft donor, taken from the stem cell graft. The receptor comes from a human donor who donated a stem cell graft to a child with acute lymphoblastic leukemia. This chain uses TRBV7-2 with TRBJ2-1; D gene uncertain. The CDR3 sequence: CASSSLGATPLNEQFF. In DNA, the CDR3 is TGTGCCAGCAGCTCCCTGGGTGCGACGCCGTTAAATGAGCAGTTCTTC.